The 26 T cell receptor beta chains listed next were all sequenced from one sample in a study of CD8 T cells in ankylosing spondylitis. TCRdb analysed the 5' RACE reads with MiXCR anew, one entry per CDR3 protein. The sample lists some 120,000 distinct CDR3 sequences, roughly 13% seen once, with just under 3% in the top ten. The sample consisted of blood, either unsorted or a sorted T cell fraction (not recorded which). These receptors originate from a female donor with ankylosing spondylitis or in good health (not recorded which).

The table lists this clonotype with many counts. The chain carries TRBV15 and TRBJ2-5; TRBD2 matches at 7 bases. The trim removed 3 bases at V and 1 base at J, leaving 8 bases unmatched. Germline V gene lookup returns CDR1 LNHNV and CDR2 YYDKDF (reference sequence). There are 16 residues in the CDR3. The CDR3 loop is CATSSVGEGAQETQYF. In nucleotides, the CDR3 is TGTGCCACCAGCAGTGTGGGGGAGGGAGCCCAAGAGACCCAGTACTTC. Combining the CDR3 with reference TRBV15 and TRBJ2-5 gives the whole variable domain DAMVIQNPRYQVTQFGKPVTLSCSQTLNHNVMYWYQQKSSQAPKLLFHYYDKDFNNEADTPDNFQSRRPNTSFCFLDIRSPGLGDTAMYLCATSSVGEGAQETQYFGPGTRLLVL.

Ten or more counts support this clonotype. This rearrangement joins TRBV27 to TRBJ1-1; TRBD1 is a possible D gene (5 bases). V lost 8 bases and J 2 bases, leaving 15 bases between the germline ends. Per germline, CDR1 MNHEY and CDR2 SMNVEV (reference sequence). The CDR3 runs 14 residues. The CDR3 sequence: CASGGVVSNTEAFF. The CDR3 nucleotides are TGTGCCAGCGGGGGGGTGGTCTCTAACACTGAAGCTTTCTTT.

The CDR3 DNA is TGCAGTGCGCGGACCTCCGGGACTACTAGCACAGATACGCAGTATTTT. This gives the protein CSARTSGTTSTDTQYF. The V gene is TRBV20-1, the J gene TRBJ2-3; the match to TRBD2 covers 7 bases. V dropped 6 bases and J dropped 0; count of bases not matched to a gene: 12. The CDR3 is 16 amino acids. Germline assignment: CDR1 DFQATT and CDR2 SNEGSKA (reference sequence).

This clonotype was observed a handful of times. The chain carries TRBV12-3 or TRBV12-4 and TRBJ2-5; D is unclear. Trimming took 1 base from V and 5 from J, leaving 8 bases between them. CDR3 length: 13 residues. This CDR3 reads CASSLVGLETQYF. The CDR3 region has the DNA TGTGCCAGCAGTTTAGTGGGATTGGAGACCCAGTACTTC.

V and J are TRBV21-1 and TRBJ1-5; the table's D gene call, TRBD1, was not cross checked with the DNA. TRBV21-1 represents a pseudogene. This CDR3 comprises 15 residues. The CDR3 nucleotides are TGTGCCAGCAGCAAAAGTTCAGGGACAGGACAGCCCCAGCATTTT. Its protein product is CASSKSSGTGQPQHF.

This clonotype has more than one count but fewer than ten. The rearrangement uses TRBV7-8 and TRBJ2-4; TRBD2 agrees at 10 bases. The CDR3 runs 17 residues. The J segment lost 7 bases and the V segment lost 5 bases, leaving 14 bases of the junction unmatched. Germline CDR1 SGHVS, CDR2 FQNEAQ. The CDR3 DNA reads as TGTGCCAGCAGCACTCTTCCTACTACGACTAGCGGGAACATTCAGTACTTC. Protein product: CASSTLPTTTSGNIQYF. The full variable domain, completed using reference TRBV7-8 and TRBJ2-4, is GAGVSQSPRYKVAKRGQDVALRCDPISGHVSLFWYQQALGQGPEFLTYFQNEAQLDKSGLPSDRFFAERPEGSVSTLKIQRTQQEDSAVYLCASSTLPTTTSGNIQYFGAGTRLSVL.

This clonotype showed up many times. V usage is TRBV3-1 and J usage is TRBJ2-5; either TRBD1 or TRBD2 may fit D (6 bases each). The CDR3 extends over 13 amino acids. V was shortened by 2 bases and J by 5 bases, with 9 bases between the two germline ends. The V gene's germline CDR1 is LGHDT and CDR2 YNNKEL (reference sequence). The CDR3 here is CASSQRGLETQYF. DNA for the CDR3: TGTGCCAGCAGCCAACGGGGGCTTGAGACCCAGTACTTC.

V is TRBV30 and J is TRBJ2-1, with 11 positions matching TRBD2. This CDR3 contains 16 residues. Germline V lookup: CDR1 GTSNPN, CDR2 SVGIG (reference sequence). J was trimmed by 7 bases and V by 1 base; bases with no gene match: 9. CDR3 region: CAWSEGISGGGNEQFF. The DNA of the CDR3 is TGTGCCTGGAGTGAGGGAATTAGCGGGGGGGGGAATGAGCAGTTCTTC.

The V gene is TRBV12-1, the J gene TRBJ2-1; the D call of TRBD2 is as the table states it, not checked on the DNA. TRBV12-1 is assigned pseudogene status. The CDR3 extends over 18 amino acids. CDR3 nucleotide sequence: TGTGCCAGCAGCTTTGGGACTAGCGGGAGGGCCTCCTACAATGAGCAGTTCTTC. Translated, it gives CASSFGTSGRASYNEQFF.

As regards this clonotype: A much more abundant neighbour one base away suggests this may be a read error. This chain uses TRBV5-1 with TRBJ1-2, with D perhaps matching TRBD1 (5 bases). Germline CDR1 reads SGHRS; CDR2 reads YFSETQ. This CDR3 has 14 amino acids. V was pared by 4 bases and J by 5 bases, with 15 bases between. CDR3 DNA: TGCGCCAGCAGCGGGGGACGGGGTGAATATGGCTACACCTTC. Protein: CASSGGRGEYGYTF. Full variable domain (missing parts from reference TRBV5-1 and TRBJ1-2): KAGVTQTPRYLIKTRGQQVTLSCSPISGHRSVSWYQQTPGQGLQFLFEYFSETQRNKGNFPGRFSGRQFSNSRSEMNVSTLELGDSALYLCASSGGRGEYGYTFGSGTRLTVV.

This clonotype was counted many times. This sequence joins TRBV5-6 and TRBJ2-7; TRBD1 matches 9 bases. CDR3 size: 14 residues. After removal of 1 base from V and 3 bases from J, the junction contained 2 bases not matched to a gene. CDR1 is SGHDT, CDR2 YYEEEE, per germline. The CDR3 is CASSLPGQGYEQYF. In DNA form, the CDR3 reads TGTGCCAGCAGCTTGCCGGGACAGGGCTACGAGCAGTACTTC.

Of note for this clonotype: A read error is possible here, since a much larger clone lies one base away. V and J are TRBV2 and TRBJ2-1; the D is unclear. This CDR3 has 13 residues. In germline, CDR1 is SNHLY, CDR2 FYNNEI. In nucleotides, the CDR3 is TGTGCCAACAGTGAAGCGCACGGCAATGAGCAGTTCTTC. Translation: CANSEAHGNEQFF.

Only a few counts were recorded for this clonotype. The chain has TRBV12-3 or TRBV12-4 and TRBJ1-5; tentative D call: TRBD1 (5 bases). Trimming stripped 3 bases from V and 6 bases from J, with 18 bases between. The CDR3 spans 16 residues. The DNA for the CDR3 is TGTGCCAGCAGTTTGGGCGCCGGGGCGGGAGGTCAGCCCCAGCATTTT. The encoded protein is CASSLGAGAGGQPQHF.

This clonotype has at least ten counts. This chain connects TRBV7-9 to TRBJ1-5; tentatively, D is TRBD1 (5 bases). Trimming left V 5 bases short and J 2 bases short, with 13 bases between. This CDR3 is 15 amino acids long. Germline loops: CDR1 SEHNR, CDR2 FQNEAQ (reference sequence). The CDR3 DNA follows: TGTGCCAGCAGCCCTGGGGGAGGTGGCAATCAGCCCCAGCATTTT. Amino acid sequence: CASSPGGGGNQPQHF.

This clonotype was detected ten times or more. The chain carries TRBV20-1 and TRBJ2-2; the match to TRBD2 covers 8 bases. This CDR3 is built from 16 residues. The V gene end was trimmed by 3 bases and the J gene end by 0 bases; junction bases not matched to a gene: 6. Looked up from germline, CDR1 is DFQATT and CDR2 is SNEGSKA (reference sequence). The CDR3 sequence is CSARAMGLANTGELFF. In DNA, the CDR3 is TGCAGTGCTAGGGCTATGGGACTAGCGAACACCGGGGAGCTGTTTTTT.

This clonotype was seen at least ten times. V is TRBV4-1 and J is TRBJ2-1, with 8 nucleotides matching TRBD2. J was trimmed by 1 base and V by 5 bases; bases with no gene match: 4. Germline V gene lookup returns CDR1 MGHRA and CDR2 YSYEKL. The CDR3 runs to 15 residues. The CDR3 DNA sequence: TGCGCCAGCAGCGATAGCGGGACTTCCTACAATGAGCAGTTCTTC. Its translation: CASSDSGTSYNEQFF.

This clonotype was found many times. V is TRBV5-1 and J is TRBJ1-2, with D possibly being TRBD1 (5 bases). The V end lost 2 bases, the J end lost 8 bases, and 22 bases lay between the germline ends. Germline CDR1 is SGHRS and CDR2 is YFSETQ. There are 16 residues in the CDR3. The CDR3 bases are TGCGCCAGCAGCTTCAATCCGACAGCCGAGCGATGGGGCTACACCTTC. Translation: CASSFNPTAERWGYTF.

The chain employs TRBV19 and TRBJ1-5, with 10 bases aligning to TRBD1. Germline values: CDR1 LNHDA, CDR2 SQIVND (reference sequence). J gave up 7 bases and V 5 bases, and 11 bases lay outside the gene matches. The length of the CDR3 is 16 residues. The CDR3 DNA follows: TGTGCCAGTAGTGCCTCAGGACAGGGGGGCTGGCAGCCCCAGCATTTT. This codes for CASSASGQGGWQPQHF. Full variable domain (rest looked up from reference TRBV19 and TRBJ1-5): DGGITQSPKYLFRKEGQNVTLSCEQNLNHDAMYWYRQDPGQGLRLIYYSQIVNDFQKGDIAEGYSVSREKKESFPLTVTSAQKNPTAFYLCASSASGQGGWQPQHFGDGTRLSIL.

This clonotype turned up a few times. The DNA for the CDR3 is TGTGCCAGCAGCTACGACGGGACGGCGAACACCGGGGAGCTGTTTTTT. Translated: CASSYDGTANTGELFF. The chain recombines TRBV13 with TRBJ2-2; D tentatively reads TRBD1 or TRBD2 (5 bases each). Germline-derived CDR1 and CDR2 are PRHDT and FYEKMQ (reference sequence). The CDR3 length is 16 residues. Trimming stripped 4 bases from V and 0 bases from J, with 12 bases between.

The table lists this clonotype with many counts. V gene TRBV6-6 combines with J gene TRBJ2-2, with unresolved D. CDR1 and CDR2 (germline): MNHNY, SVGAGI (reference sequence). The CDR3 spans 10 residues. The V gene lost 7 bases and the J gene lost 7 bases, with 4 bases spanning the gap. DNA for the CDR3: TGTGCCAGCAACGACGGGGAGCTGTTTTTT. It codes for CASNDGELFF.

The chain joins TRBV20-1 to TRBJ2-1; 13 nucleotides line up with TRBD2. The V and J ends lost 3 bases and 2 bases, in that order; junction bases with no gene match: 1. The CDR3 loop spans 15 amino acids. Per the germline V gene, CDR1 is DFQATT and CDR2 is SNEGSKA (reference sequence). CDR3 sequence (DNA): TGCAGTGCTAGTGGACTAGCGGGGGCCTACAATGAGCAGTTCTTC. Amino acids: CSASGLAGAYNEQFF.

CDR3 bases: TGTGCCAGCAGTTTAAGCGGGCGGGGGAAGGAGACCCAGTACTTC. Protein: CASSLSGRGKETQYF. J is TRBJ2-5 and V is TRBV12-3 or TRBV12-4; 7 bases match TRBD2. The CDR3 covers 15 residues. V trimming: 2 bases; J trimming: 5 bases; junction bases outside the gene matches: 8.

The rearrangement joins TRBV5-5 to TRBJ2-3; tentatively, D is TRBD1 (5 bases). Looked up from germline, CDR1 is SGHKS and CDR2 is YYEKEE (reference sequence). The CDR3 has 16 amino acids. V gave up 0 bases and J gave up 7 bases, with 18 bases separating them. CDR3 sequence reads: CASSLAVFLGAYTQYF. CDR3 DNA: TGTGCCAGCAGCTTGGCGGTTTTCCTAGGGGCTTATACGCAGTATTTT.

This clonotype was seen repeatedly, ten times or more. This CDR3 is CSANTGTGGYNSPLHF. The CDR3 DNA sequence: TGCAGTGCAAACACCGGGACAGGGGGCTATAATTCACCCCTCCACTTT. The chain carries TRBV20-1 and TRBJ1-6; 11 bases agree with TRBD1. Germline-derived CDR1 and CDR2 are DFQATT and SNEGSKA (reference sequence). CDR3 size: 16 residues. Trimming took 6 bases from V and 3 from J; bases not matched to a gene: 7.

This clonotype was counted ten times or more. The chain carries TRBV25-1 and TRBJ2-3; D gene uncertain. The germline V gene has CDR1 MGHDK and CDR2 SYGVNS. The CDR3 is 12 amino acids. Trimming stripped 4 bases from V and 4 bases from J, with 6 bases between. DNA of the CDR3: TGTGCCAGCAGTGTCTCCCCAGATACGCAGTATTTT. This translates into CASSVSPDTQYF.

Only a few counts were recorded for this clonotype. The CDR3 loop reads CASSYSTGGYGYTF. In nucleotides, the CDR3 is TGTGCCAGCAGTTACTCGACAGGCGGCTATGGCTACACCTTC. The genes are TRBV6-5 and TRBJ1-2; tentatively, D is TRBD1 (6 bases). This CDR3 is 14 amino acids long. Germline V gene lookup returns CDR1 MNHEY and CDR2 SVGAGI. Between the trimmed V and J ends, which lost 0 bases and 4 bases, there was a span of 9 bases.